The clone carrying this TCR beta chain has ten or more counts. The antigen is undetermined. This sample is drawn from a study of identical twins. General study points: With abundant cord blood beta clonotypes, insertions were fewer; memory repertoires showed no such pattern.

Trimming left V 2 bases short and J 3 bases short, with 7 bases between. Germline loops: CDR1 MNHEY, CDR2 SVGAGI. This CDR3 has 14 amino acids. Template switching, a step in the protocol, added a universal primer site, and cDNA carried unique molecular identifiers. TCRdb re-derived calls from the 5' RACE reads in MiXCR, one entry per CDR3 protein. The data contain a few hundred thousand distinct CDR3 sequences, approximately 8.3% of them singletons. The same specimen was also included in a second study, on yellow fever vaccine responses in identical twins.

This chain joins TRBV6-5 and TRBJ2-2; perhaps TRBD1 as D (5 bases). The sequence was collected from a woman under 30 in good health. Sequenced input: CD8+ T cells sorted from blood. The DNA of the CDR3 is TGTGCCAGCAGTTACGCAGGGTACACCGGGGAGCTGTTTTTT. Its translation: CASSYAGYTGELFF.